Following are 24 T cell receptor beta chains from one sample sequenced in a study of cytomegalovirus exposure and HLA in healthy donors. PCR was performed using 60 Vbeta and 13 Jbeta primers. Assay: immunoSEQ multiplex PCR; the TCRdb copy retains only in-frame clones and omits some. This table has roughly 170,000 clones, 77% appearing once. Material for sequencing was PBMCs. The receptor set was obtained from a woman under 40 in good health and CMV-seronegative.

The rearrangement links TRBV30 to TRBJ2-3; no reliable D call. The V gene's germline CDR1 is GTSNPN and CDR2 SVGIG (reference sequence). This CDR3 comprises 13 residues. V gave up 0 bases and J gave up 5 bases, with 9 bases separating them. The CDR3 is CAWSVHPGDTQYF. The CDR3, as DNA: TGTGCCTGGAGTGTACATCCGGGAGATACGCAGTATTTT.

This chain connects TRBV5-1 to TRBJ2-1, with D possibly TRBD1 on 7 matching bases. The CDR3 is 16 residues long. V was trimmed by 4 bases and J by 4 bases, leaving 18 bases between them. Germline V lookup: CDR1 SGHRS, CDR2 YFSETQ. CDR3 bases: TGCGCCAGCAGCCTAAGGAGGGACAGTCCTTACAATGAGCAGTTCTTC. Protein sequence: CASSLRRDSPYNEQFF. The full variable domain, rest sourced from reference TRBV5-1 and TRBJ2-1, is KAGVTQTPRYLIKTRGQQVTLSCSPISGHRSVSWYQQTPGQGLQFLFEYFSETQRNKGNFPGRFSGRQFSNSRSEMNVSTLELGDSALYLCASSLRRDSPYNEQFFGPGTRLTVL.

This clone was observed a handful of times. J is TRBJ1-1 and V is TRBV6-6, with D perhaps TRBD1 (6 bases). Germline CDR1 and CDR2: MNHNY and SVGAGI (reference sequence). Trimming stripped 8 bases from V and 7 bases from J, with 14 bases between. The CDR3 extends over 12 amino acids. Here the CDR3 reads CASGIDRLEAFF. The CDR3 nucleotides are TGTGCCAGCGGTATAGACAGGCTTGAAGCTTTCTTT.

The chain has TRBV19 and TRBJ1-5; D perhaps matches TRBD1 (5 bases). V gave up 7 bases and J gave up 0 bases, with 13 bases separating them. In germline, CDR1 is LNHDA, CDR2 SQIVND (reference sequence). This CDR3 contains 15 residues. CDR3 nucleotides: TGTGCCAGTACCCCACAGGCTTATAGCAATCAGCCCCAGCATTTT. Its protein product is CASTPQAYSNQPQHF.

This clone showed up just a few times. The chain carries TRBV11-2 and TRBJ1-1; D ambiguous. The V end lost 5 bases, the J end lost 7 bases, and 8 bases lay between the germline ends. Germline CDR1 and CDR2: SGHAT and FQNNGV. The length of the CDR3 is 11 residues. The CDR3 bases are TGTGCCAGCAGCCCCTCTTTTGAAGCTTTCTTT. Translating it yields CASSPSFEAFF.

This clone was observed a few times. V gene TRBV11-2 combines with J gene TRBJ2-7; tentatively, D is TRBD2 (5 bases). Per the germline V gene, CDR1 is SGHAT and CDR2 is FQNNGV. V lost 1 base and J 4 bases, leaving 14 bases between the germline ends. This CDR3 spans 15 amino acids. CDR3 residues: CASSLGLGASYEQYF. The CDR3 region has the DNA TGTGCCAGCAGCTTAGGGCTGGGAGCGAGTTACGAGCAGTACTTC. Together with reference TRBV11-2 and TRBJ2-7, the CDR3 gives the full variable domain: EAGVAQSPRYKIIEKRQSVAFWCNPISGHATLYWYQQILGQGPKLLIQFQNNGVVDDSQLPKDRFSAERLKGVDSTLKIQPAKLEDSAVYLCASSLGLGASYEQYFGPGTRLTVT.

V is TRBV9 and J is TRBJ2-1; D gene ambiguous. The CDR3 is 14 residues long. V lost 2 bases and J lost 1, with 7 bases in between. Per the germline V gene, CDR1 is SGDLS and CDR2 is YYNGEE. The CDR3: CASSVVESYNEQFF. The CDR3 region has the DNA TGTGCCAGCAGCGTGGTGGAGTCCTACAATGAGCAGTTCTTC.

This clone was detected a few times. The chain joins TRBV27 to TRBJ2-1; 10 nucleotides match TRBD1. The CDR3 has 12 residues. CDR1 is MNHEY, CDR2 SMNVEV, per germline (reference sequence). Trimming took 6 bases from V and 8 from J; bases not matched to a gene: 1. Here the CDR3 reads CASRTGGYEQFF. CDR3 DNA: TGTGCCAGCAGGACAGGGGGCTATGAGCAGTTCTTC.

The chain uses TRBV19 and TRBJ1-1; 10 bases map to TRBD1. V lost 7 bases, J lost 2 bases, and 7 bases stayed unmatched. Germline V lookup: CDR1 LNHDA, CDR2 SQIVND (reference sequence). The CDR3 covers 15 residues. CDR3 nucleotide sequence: TGTGCCAGTATAGGGGACAGGGGCTTCAACACTGAAGCTTTCTTT. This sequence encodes CASIGDRGFNTEAFF.

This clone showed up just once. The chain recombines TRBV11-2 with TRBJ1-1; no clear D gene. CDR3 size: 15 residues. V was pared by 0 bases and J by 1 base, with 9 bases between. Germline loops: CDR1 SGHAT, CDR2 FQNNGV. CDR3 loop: CASSLDLGGNTEAFF. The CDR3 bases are TGTGCCAGCAGCTTAGATCTCGGTGGGAACACTGAAGCTTTCTTT.

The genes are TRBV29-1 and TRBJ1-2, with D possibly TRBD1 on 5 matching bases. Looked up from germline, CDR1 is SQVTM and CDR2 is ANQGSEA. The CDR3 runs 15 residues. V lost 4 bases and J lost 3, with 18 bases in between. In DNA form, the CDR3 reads TGCAGCGTTGTGGATACAGGCCTAGTGGACTATGGCTACACCTTC. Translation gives CSVVDTGLVDYGYTF.

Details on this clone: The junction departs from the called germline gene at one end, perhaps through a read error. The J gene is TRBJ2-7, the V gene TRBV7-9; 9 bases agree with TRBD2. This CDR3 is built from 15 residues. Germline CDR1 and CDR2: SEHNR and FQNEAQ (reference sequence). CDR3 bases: TGTTCCAGCAGCTCTCCTGGACTAGCGACCTACGAGCAGTACTTC. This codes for CSSSSPGLATYEQYF.

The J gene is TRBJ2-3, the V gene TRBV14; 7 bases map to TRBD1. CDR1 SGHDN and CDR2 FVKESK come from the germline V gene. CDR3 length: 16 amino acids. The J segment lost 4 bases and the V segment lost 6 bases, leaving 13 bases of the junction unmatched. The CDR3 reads CASSFRRGGYPDTQYF. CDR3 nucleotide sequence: TGTGCCAGCAGTTTCCGGAGAGGGGGCTATCCAGATACGCAGTATTTT.

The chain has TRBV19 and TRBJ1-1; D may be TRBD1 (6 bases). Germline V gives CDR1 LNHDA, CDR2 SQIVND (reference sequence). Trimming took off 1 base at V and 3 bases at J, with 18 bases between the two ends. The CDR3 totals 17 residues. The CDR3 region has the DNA TGTGCCAGTAGTATAGGGGGACAAGGAATTTGGGACACTGAAGCTTTCTTT. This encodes CASSIGGQGIWDTEAFF.

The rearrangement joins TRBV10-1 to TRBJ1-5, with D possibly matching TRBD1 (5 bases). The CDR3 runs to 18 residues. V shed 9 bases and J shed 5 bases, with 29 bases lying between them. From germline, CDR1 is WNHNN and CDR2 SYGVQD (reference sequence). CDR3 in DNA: TGCGCCAGAAACCCAATGTACAGGTACCAAAAAACCTATCAGCCCCAGCATTTT. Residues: CARNPMYRYQKTYQPQHF.

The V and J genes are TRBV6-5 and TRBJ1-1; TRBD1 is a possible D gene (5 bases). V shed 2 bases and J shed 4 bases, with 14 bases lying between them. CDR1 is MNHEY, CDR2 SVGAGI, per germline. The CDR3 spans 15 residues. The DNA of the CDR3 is TGTGCCAGCAGTTACGACCCGGGACTGGGCACTGAAGCTTTCTTT. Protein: CASSYDPGLGTEAFF.

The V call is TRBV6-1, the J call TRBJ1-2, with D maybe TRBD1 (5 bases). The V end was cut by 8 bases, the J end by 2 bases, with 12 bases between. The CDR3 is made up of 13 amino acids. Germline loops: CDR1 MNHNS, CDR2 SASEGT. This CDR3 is CASLRGINYGYTF. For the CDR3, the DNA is TGTGCCAGCCTGCGGGGGATAAACTATGGCTACACCTTC.

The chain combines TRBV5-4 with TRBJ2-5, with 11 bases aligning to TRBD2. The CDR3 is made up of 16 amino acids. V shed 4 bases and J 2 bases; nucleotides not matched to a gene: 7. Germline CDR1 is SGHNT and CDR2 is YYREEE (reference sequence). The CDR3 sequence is CASSRTSGGFQETQYF. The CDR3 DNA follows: TGTGCCAGCAGCCGAACTAGCGGGGGCTTTCAAGAGACCCAGTACTTC.

CDR3 sequence: CASSDGLAGSGEQFF. CDR3 nucleotide sequence: TGTGCCAGCAGTGACGGACTAGCGGGATCGGGTGAGCAGTTCTTC. The rearrangement uses TRBV2 and TRBJ2-1, with 12 bases aligning to TRBD2. CDR3 length: 15 residues. Germline values: CDR1 SNHLY, CDR2 FYNNEI. V shed 3 bases and J 9 bases; nucleotides not matched to a gene: 6.

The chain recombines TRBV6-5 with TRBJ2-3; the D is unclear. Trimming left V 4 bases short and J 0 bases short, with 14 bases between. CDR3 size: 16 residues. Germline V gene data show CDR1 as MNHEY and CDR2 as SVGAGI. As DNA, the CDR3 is TGTGCCAGCAGTTTAGACAAAAACTGGAGCACAGATACGCAGTATTTT. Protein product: CASSLDKNWSTDTQYF.

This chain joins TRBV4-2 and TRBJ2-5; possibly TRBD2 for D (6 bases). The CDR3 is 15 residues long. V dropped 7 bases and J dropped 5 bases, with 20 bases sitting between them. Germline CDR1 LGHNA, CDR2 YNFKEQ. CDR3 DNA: TGTGCCAGCACGCCAAGGAGGGGCCCAGGGGAGACCCAGTACTTC. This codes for CASTPRRGPGETQYF.

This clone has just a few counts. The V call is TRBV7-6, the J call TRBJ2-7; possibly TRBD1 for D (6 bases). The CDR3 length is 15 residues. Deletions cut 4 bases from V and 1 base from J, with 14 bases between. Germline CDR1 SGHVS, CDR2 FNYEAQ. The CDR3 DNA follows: TGTGCCAGCAGCTCCGGACAGTCTTCATCCTACGAGCAGTACTTC. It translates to CASSSGQSSSYEQYF.

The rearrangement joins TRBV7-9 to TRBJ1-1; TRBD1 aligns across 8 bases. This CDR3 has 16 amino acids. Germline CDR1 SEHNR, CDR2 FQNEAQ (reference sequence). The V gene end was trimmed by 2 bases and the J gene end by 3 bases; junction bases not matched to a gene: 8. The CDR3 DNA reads TGTGCCAGCAGCTTAAACTCCCGACAGGGGTACACTGAAGCTTTCTTT. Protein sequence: CASSLNSRQGYTEAFF.

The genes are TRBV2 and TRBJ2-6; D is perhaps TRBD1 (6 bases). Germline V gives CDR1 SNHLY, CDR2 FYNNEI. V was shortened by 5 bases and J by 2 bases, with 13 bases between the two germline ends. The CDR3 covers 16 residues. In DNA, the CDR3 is TGTGCCAGCAGTAGGACAAGGGGGACTGGGGCCAACGTCCTGACTTTC. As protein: CASSRTRGTGANVLTF.